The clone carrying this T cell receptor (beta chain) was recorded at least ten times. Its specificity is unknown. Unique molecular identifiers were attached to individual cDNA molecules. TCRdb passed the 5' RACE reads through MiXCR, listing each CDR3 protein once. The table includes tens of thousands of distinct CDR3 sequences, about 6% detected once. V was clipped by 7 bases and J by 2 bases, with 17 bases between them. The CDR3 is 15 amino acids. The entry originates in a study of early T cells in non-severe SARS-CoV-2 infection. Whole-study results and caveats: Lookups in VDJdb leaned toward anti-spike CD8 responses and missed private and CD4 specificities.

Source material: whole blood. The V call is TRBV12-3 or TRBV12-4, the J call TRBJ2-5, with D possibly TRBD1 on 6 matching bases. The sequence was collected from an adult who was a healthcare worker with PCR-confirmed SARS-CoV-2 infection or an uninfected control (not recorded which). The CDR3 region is CASTFRGWGQETQYF. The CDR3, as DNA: TGTGCCAGCACTTTCAGGGGTTGGGGTCAAGAGACCCAGTACTTC.